This entry lists 6 T cell receptor beta chains sequenced from one sample in a study of blood T cell repertoires in COVID-19. The table came from immunoSEQ multiplex PCR; TCRdb's copy has only in-frame clones and leaves some out. The sample yields about 330,000 clones, around 89% seen once. Sequenced material: peripheral blood. These receptors were collected from a man between 18 and 29 years old who had recovered from COVID-19.

J is TRBJ2-3 and V is TRBV9; 9 bases fit TRBD1. From germline, CDR1 is SGDLS and CDR2 YYNGEE. V was pared by 4 bases and J by 5 bases, with 11 bases of the junction left unmatched. The length of the CDR3 is 16 residues. CDR3 bases: TGTGCCAGCAGCACCCCCGGGACAGGGAAAAGAGATACGCAGTATTTT. Amino acids: CASSTPGTGKRDTQYF.

This clone was seen only once. J is TRBJ2-1 and V is TRBV19; D unclear. CDR1 LNHDA and CDR2 SQIVND come from the germline V gene (reference sequence). The CDR3 is 13 residues long. With 1 base removed from V and 8 bases from J, the gap between germline ends came to 9 bases. CDR3 nucleotides: TGTGCCAGTAGTATAGCTGGTCGGGATGAGCAGTTCTTC. Amino acids: CASSIAGRDEQFF.

This clone was detected once. The V call is TRBV3-1 (or the pseudogene TRBV3-2), the J call TRBJ1-4; the match to TRBD1 covers 11 bases. The J segment lost 5 bases and the V segment lost 7 bases, leaving 6 bases of the junction unmatched. The CDR3 has 15 amino acids. Germline values: CDR1 LGHDT, CDR2 YNNKEL (reference sequence). CDR3 amino acids: CASTHRDRGNEKLFF. The CDR3 DNA reads TGTGCCAGCACCCACCGGGACAGGGGGAATGAAAAACTGTTTTTT.

The chain has TRBV7-3 and TRBJ2-2; D unresolved. This CDR3 region has 14 residues. Germline V lookup: CDR1 SGHTA, CDR2 FQGTGA. Trimming cost V 8 bases and J 1 base, with 11 bases left between them. The DNA for the CDR3 is TGTGCCAGCCTGAGGTTCTGGAACACCGGGGAGCTGTTTTTT. Protein: CASLRFWNTGELFF.

Remarks on this clone: This CDR3 fails to terminate in the conserved phenylalanine or tryptophan, so it likely reflects a read error. Because the CDR3's place on the DNA is in doubt, the DNA is left out and the CDR3 is given as listed by TCRdb. The J gene is TRBJ1-2, the V gene TRBV27; TRBD1, as called in the table, went unchecked against the DNA. Germline assignment: CDR1 MNHEY and CDR2 SMNVEV (reference sequence). The CDR3 length equals 11 residues, ends included. The CDR3 is CASSLLGDRGV.

The V and J genes are TRBV4-1 and TRBJ2-2, with D possibly TRBD2 on 6 matching bases. This CDR3 is 16 amino acids long. V was cut by 3 bases and J by 2 bases, with 13 bases left in between. Germline V gene lookup returns CDR1 MGHRA and CDR2 YSYEKL. The DNA of the CDR3 is TGCGCCAGCAGCCACTTGAGCGGGTTAAACACCGGGGAGCTGTTTTTT. Amino acids: CASSHLSGLNTGELFF.